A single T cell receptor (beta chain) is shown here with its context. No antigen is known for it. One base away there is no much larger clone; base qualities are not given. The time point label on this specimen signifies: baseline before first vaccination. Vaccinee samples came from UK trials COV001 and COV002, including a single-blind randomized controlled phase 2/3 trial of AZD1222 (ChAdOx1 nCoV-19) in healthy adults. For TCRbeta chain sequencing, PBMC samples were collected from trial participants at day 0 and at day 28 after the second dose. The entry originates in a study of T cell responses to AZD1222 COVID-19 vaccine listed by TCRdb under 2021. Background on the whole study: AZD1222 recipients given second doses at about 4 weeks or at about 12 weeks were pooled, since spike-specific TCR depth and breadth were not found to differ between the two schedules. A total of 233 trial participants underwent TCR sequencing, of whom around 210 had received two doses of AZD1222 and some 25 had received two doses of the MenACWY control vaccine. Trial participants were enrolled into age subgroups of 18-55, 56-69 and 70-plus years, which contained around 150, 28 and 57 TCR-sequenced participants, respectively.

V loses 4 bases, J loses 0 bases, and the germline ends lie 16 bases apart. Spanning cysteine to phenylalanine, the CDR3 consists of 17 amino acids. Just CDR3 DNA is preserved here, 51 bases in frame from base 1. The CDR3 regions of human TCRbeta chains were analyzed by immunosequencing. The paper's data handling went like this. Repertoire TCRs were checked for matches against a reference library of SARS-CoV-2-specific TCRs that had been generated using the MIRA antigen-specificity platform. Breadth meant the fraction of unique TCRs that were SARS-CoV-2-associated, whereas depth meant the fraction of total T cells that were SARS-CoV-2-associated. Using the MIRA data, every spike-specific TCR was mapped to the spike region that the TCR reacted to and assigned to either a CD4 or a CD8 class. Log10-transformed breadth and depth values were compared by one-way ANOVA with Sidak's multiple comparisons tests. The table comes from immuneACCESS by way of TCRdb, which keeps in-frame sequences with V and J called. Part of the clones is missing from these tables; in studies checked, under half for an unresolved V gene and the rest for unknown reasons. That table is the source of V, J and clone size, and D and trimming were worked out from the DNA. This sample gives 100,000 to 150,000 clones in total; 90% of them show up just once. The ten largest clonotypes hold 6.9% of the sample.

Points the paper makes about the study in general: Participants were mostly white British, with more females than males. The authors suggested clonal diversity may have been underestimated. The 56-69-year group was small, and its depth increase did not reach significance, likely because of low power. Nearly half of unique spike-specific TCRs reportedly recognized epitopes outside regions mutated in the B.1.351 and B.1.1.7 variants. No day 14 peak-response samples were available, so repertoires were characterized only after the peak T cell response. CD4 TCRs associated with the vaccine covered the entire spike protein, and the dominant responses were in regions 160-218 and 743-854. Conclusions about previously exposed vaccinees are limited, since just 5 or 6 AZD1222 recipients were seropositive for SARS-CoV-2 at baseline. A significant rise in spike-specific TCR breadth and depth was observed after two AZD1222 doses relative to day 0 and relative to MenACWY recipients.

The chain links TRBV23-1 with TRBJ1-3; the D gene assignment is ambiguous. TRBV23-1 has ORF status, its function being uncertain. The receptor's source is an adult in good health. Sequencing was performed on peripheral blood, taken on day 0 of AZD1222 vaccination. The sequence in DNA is TGCGCCAGCAGTCCGCGACCGACACCCAGCTCTGGAAACACCATATATTTT. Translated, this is CASSPRPTPSSGNTIYF.